This record concerns one T cell receptor (beta chain) sequence. No antigen is known for it. V shed 2 bases and J shed 0 bases, with 7 bases lying between them. The CDR3 is 14 amino acids. CDR1 is SGHRS, CDR2 YFSETQ, per germline. These data originate in a study of blood T cells in healthy people across ages. Study results and limitations: It was held that diversity estimates obtained from one million T cells represented underestimates. Significant beta diversity loss was already apparent by age about 39, declining roughly linearly.

With a J-beta primer mix and a sample-barcoded 5' primer, a second PCR ran 7 to 11 cycles. One entry per CDR3 protein, called by TCRdb with MiXCR from the 5' RACE reads. The sample consists of over a million distinct CDR3 sequences, approximately 38% of them appearing once. Source material: blood. This clonotype was sampled from a woman aged 18-29 years in good health. The chain employs TRBV5-1 and TRBJ2-3; maybe TRBD2 (5 bases). The CDR3 sequence is CASSFRESTDTQYF. In DNA, the CDR3 is TGCGCCAGCAGCTTTAGGGAGAGCACAGATACGCAGTATTTT.